This TCR beta chain was recorded in a study of T-cell reconstitution after alpha-beta-depleted transplantation in children. Germline V gives CDR1 SEHNR, CDR2 FQNEAQ (reference sequence). CDR3 length equals 15 residues. V lost 4 bases, J lost 2 bases, and 13 bases lay in between. Researchers prepared the TCRbeta library using unique molecular identifiers, the study reports. TCRdb analysed the PCR reads with MiXCR anew, one entry per CDR3 protein. The sample shows 500,000 or so distinct CDR3 sequences, over 9.5% of them seen only once. This clonotype has a count of ten or more. The origin of this receptor is a female patient aged 2-9 years who had a stem cell transplant for aplastic anemia, so the T cells may come from the graft donor. The chain employs TRBV7-9 and TRBJ2-3; D is unresolved. Sequencing used PBMCs, mostly from graft donor cells, obtained 180 days after TCRalphabeta/CD19-depleted stem cell transplant. In DNA, the CDR3 is TGTGCCAGCAGCTCCTACATAGGACCCACAGATACGCAGTATTTT. Protein sequence: CASSSYIGPTDTQYF.